This TCR beta chain was profiled in a study of shared clonotypes between healthy human individuals. Study in general: Researchers assigned three CD4 naive, three CD4 memory, two CD8 naive and one CD8 memory plate to each donor.

This CDR3 spans 16 amino acids. V gave up 6 bases and J gave up 3 bases, with 20 bases separating them. Looked up from germline, CDR1 is KGHSH and CDR2 is LQKENI. This clone was seen a single time. Deep level was the assay's run setting. Profiling relied on immunoSEQ multiplex PCR, and the TCRdb table lists in-frame clones only, not all of them. The sample carries around 1.9 million clones, about 92% recorded once. Terminally differentiated effector memory CD45RA+ cells were left out of the naive CD8 fraction, which was CD45RO-negative and positively selected for CCR7. Sequencing was done on a sample of naive CD8+ T cells from PBMCs. The source is a man younger than 30 in good health. Some clones in this sample may be carry-over from other donors' samples. The genes are TRBV18 and TRBJ1-2; no reliable D call. The CDR3 protein is CASSDPAVWHYYGYTF. CDR3 coding DNA: TGTGCCAGCTCTGATCCCGCGGTCTGGCATTACTATGGCTACACCTTC.